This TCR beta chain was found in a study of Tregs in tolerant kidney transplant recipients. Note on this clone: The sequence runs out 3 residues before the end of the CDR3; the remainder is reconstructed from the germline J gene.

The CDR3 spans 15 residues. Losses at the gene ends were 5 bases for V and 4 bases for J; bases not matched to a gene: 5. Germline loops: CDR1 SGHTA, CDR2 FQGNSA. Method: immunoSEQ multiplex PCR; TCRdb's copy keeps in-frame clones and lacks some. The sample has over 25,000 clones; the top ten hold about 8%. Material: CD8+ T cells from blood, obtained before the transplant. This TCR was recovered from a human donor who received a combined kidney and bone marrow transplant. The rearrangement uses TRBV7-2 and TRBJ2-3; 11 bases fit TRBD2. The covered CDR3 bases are TGTGCCAGCAGCAGTACTAGCGGGGGCTCAGATACG. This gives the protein CASSSTSGGSDT. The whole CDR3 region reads CASSSTSGGSDTQYF.